This note documents a single TCR beta chain sequence. What it binds is unknown. This specimen comes from a study of beta chain features in type 1 diabetes. Study as a whole: The samples had about 100,000,000 sorted cells examined in all. Study-level results: The similarity of naive, central memory and Treg TCRB repertoires appeared greater among patients than among healthy donors. Resolution of whether HLA type affects TCRB rearrangement was not achieved here. Shorter TCRB CDR3s, moderately but significantly so, were found in Type 1 diabetes patients in all four CD4+ subsets.

The CDR3 is made up of 14 amino acids. Germline lookup yields CDR1 MNHEY and CDR2 SMNVEV (reference sequence). Deletions cut 2 bases from V and 4 bases from J, with 11 bases between. Expressed TCRB transcripts were sequenced, since all the RNA that had been isolated was reverse transcribed. Repertoires were generated with immunoSEQ multiplex PCR, while TCRdb's copy carries only in-frame clones and drops some. Here the sample spans about 350,000 clones, roughly a fifth being singletons. Sequenced input: naive CD4+ T cells from blood. V usage is TRBV27 and J usage is TRBJ1-2; a possible D gene is TRBD1 (5 bases). The receptor's source is a woman aged 18-29 years in good health. The CDR3 spells CASSLLAGVYGYTF. The CDR3, as DNA: TGTGCCAGCAGTTTACTCGCGGGGGTCTATGGCTACACCTTC.